These 13 T cell receptor beta chains came from one sample sequenced in a study of cytomegalovirus exposure and HLA in healthy donors. The study ran its PCR with 60 Vbeta and 13 Jbeta primers. Some clones are missing from TCRdb's copy, which holds only in-frame ones; the method was immunoSEQ multiplex PCR. In the table there are around 180,000 clones, about 82% of which are singletons. Sequenced material: PBMCs. The origin of the receptors is a male donor in good health and CMV-seronegative.

The table lists this clone with a few counts. This chain links TRBV27 with TRBJ2-7, with TRBD2 identical over 9 bases. V dropped 4 bases and J dropped 5; count of bases not matched to a gene: 15. The CDR3 has 17 residues. Germline CDR1 reads MNHEY; CDR2 reads SMNVEV (reference sequence). Here the CDR3 reads CASSSAGGVAGAHEQYF. The DNA of the CDR3 is TGTGCCAGCAGTTCGGCGGGCGGAGTAGCGGGAGCCCACGAGCAGTACTTC.

The chain employs TRBV13 and TRBJ2-7; D perhaps matches TRBD1 (7 bases). The CDR3 is 17 amino acids. The V and J ends lost 5 bases and 0 bases respectively, with 20 bases between them. CDR1 is PRHDT, CDR2 FYEKMQ, per germline (reference sequence). The CDR3, as DNA: TGTGCCAGCAGCGCCACGGAGGGGGCAGAAGGCTCCTACGAGCAGTACTTC. This encodes CASSATEGAEGSYEQYF.

Only one count was recorded for this clone. This chain connects TRBV21-1 to TRBJ2-7; TRBD1, as called in the table, went unchecked against the DNA. TRBV21-1 is deemed a pseudogene. This CDR3 has 16 amino acids. The CDR3 sequence: CASSGLGTASSYEQYF. Written as DNA, the CDR3 is TGTGCCAGCAGCGGTCTCGGGACAGCGAGCTCCTACGAGCAGTACTTC.

V and J are TRBV27 and TRBJ1-5, with 7 positions matching TRBD1. Germline values: CDR1 MNHEY, CDR2 SMNVEV (reference sequence). Germline trimming cut 1 base from V and 7 bases from J; bases unmatched to any gene: 7. This CDR3 is 15 amino acids long. The CDR3 protein is CASSLLSTGLQPQHF. Written as DNA, the CDR3 is TGTGCCAGCAGTTTATTATCGACAGGGCTCCAGCCCCAGCATTTT.

The rearrangement joins TRBV29-1 to TRBJ2-7; 10 bases fit TRBD2. The V segment lost 3 bases and the J segment 5 bases; nucleotides outside the gene matches: 7. This CDR3 has 14 amino acids. The germline gives CDR1 SQVTM, CDR2 ANQGSEA. CDR3 sequence reads: CSVDPSGRAHEQYF. The CDR3 DNA follows: TGCAGCGTTGATCCCAGCGGGAGGGCCCACGAGCAGTACTTC.

V and J are TRBV7-8 and TRBJ2-1, with unresolved D. From germline, CDR1 is SGHVS and CDR2 FQNEAQ. V lost 2 bases and J 4 bases, leaving 15 bases between the germline ends. The CDR3 loop spans 16 amino acids. Written as DNA, the CDR3 is TGTGCCAGCAGCTTATTCCAGCGCGAAGCGTACAATGAGCAGTTCTTC. Protein sequence: CASSLFQREAYNEQFF. The full variable domain, rest sourced from reference TRBV7-8 and TRBJ2-1, is GAGVSQSPRYKVAKRGQDVALRCDPISGHVSLFWYQQALGQGPEFLTYFQNEAQLDKSGLPSDRFFAERPEGSVSTLKIQRTQQEDSAVYLCASSLFQREAYNEQFFGPGTRLTVL.

This clone was picked up a small number of times. This chain joins TRBV6-5 and TRBJ1-2; D possibly corresponds to TRBD1 (5 bases). V lost 6 bases, J lost 6 bases, and 17 bases lay in between. Germline CDR1 MNHEY, CDR2 SVGAGI. This CDR3 contains 14 residues. CDR3 coding DNA: TGTGCCAGCAGACGGGGGGGACTGGGGGATGGCTACACCTTC. Its protein is CASRRGGLGDGYTF.

This chain uses TRBV6-4 with TRBJ2-3; TRBD2 matches 9 bases. This CDR3 is built from 15 residues. CDR1 and CDR2 from the germline V gene are MRHNA and SNTAGT. V gave up 2 bases and J gave up 2 bases; unmatched junction bases: 2. CDR3 region: CASSDSGGPTDTQYF. The CDR3 nucleotides read TGTGCCAGCAGTGACAGCGGGGGGCCCACAGATACGCAGTATTTT.

The rearrangement links TRBV2 to TRBJ1-2, with 9 bases lining up with TRBD1. Trimming cost V 7 bases and J 8 bases; bases outside gene matches: 11. The CDR3 has 14 residues. Germline V gives CDR1 SNHLY, CDR2 FYNNEI. CDR3 sequence: CASNLDRGVKGYTF. CDR3 nucleotide sequence: TGTGCCAGCAACCTGGACAGGGGAGTAAAAGGCTACACCTTC.

The genes are TRBV19 and TRBJ2-5; 11 bases fit TRBD1. Per germline, CDR1 LNHDA and CDR2 SQIVND (reference sequence). The CDR3 totals 14 residues. Losses at the gene ends were 4 bases for V and 4 bases for J; bases not matched to a gene: 2. In nucleotides, the CDR3 is TGTGCCAGTAGTACTGGGACAGGGGGAGAGACCCAGTACTTC. Its translation: CASSTGTGGETQYF.

This clone was counted a single time. The chain couples TRBV7-2 to TRBJ2-7; TRBD2 aligns across 7 bases. The CDR3 runs 16 residues. V lost 5 bases, J lost 3 bases, and 13 bases stayed unmatched. Germline V gives CDR1 SGHTA, CDR2 FQGNSA. CDR3 loop: CASSRSPGGTDYEQYF. CDR3 nucleotides: TGTGCCAGCAGCCGATCCCCCGGGGGGACGGACTACGAGCAGTACTTC.

This clone was found once. The chain has TRBV29-1 and TRBJ2-5; 7 nucleotides line up with TRBD2. J lost 2 bases, V lost 2 bases, and 8 bases had no gene match. The CDR3 contains 15 residues. CDR1 is SQVTM, CDR2 ANQGSEA, per germline. The chain's CDR3 is CSVETRTSWQETQYF. The CDR3 DNA reads as TGCAGCGTTGAAACTCGGACTAGTTGGCAAGAGACCCAGTACTTC. Full variable domain (rest looked up from reference TRBV29-1 and TRBJ2-5): SAVISQKPSRDICQRGTSLTIQCQVDSQVTMMFWYRQQPGQSLTLIATANQGSEATYESGFVIDKFPISRPNLTFSTLTVSNMSPEDSSIYLCSVETRTSWQETQYFGPGTRLLVL.

The J gene is TRBJ2-2, the V gene TRBV5-8, with 7 bases that match TRBD1. V lost 4 bases, J lost 1 base, and 7 bases stayed unmatched. CDR1 is SGHTS and CDR2 is YDEGEE in the germline V gene. The CDR3 is 16 amino acids. CDR3 DNA: TGTGCCAGCAGCCCGAAAGGGGGCCAGAACACCGGGGAGCTGTTTTTT. Translated: CASSPKGGQNTGELFF.